This T cell receptor (beta chain) was sequenced for a study of Graves' ophthalmopathy and Graves' hyperthyroidism. The sequenced template was RNA, covering the TCR beta CDR3 region. The authors performed first-round RT-PCR with HTBI primers and then a second-round multiplex PCR. TCRdb reprocessed the multiplex PCR reads with MiXCR, giving one entry per CDR3 protein. The sample consists of about 740,000 distinct CDR3 sequences, around 40% of them appearing once. Pregnant or lactating patients and those with other autoimmune diseases or uncontrolled infections were excluded. Thyroid ultrasound, orbital computed tomography, TRAb, serum thyroxine and clinical symptoms formed the basis of diagnosis. Points from the study as a whole: Among expanded thyroid clonotypes above 0.001 frequency, most also occurred in blood.

Trimming cost V 7 bases and J 0 bases, with 18 bases left between them. Germline loops: CDR1 SNHLY, CDR2 FYNNEI. The CDR3 runs to 16 residues. As concerns this clonotype: Its specificity is not known.

The sequenced sample consisted of peripheral blood. The chain has TRBV2 and TRBJ1-1; D is perhaps TRBD1 (6 bases). The clonotype originates from an adult man with Graves' ophthalmopathy. CDR3 sequence: CASTERTGRVNTEAFF. CDR3 DNA: TGTGCCAGCACCGAGAGAACAGGGAGAGTGAACACTGAAGCTTTCTTT.